The sequence of this T cell receptor (beta chain) was determined in a study of cytomegalovirus exposure and HLA in healthy donors. Findings and limits, study-wide: Rarity characterized most TCR sequences, yet some public TCRs appeared in many donors. The study designated 164 TCR beta chains cytomegalovirus-associated.

From germline, CDR1 is MDHEN and CDR2 SYDVKM. After removal of 6 bases from V and 6 bases from J, the junction contained 6 bases not matched to a gene. The CDR3 consists of 14 residues. The PCR used 60 Vbeta and 13 Jbeta primers. Some clones are missing from TCRdb's copy, which holds only in-frame ones; the method was immunoSEQ multiplex PCR. The sample records some 74,000 clones, roughly 80% being singletons. Concerning this clone itself: Its antigen is still unknown.

This chain links TRBV28 with TRBJ1-5; TRBD1 agrees at 9 bases. The clonotype originates from a male donor in good health and CMV-seronegative. Sequenced input: PBMCs. The DNA for the CDR3 is TGTGCCAGCAGCCCGGGACAGGGACTTCAGCCCCAGCATTTT. This encodes CASSPGQGLQPQHF.